These 16 T cell receptor beta chains were sequenced from one sample in a study of blood T cell repertoires in COVID-19. TCRdb's copy holds only in-frame clones and misses some; the assay was immunoSEQ multiplex PCR. The sample lists 80,000 or so clones, more than 80% occurring once. Sequencing was carried out using peripheral blood. The receptors were gathered from a woman in her 70s with acute or convalescent COVID-19.

The chain has TRBV18 and TRBJ1-5; possible D gene TRBD1, 6 bases. Germline CDR1 is KGHSH and CDR2 is LQKENI. The CDR3 totals 14 residues. Deletions cut 5 bases from V and 4 bases from J, with 12 bases between. This chain's CDR3 is CASSSGHNNQPQHF. Written as DNA, the CDR3 is TGTGCCAGCTCATCGGGACACAATAATCAGCCCCAGCATTTT.

The chain joins TRBV27 to TRBJ1-1, with TRBD1 identical over 7 bases. CDR3 size: 14 residues. Germline CDR1 and CDR2: MNHEY and SMNVEV (reference sequence). Losses at the gene ends were 6 bases for V and 4 bases for J; bases not matched to a gene: 8. CDR3 sequence reads: CASRWGTASTEAFF. In DNA, the CDR3 is TGTGCCAGCAGGTGGGGGACAGCGAGCACTGAAGCTTTCTTT.

The gene calls are TRBV5-1 and TRBJ2-3, with 11 positions matching TRBD2. The CDR3 sequence is 15 residues long. Germline CDR1 SGHRS, CDR2 YFSETQ. After removal of 4 bases from V and 2 bases from J, the junction contained 3 bases not matched to a gene. The CDR3 nucleotides read TGCGCCAGCAGCCCGGGACTAGCGGACACAGATACGCAGTATTTT. Residues: CASSPGLADTDTQYF.

This clone was seen once. The chain recombines TRBV11-2 with TRBJ1-2; a possible D gene is TRBD1 (6 bases). Trimming shortened V by 5 bases and J by 0 bases, and 10 bases separated the two germline ends. Germline assignment: CDR1 SGHAT and CDR2 FQNNGV. This CDR3 contains 14 residues. The CDR3 here is CASSRTETNYGYTF. Here the CDR3 DNA reads TGTGCCAGCAGCCGGACAGAAACTAACTATGGCTACACCTTC.

V and J are TRBV7-6 and TRBJ2-7, with 8 positions matching TRBD2. The CDR3 extends over 15 amino acids. Germline CDR1 is SGHVS and CDR2 is FNYEAQ. Trimming took 1 base from V and 5 from J; bases not matched to a gene: 7. The CDR3 DNA is TGTGCCAGCAGCTTAGGTGCCGGGGGGGTCGACGAGCAGTACTTC. This sequence encodes CASSLGAGGVDEQYF.

The V call is TRBV3-1 (or the pseudogene TRBV3-2), the J call TRBJ1-3; 8 bases map to TRBD1. This CDR3 has 17 amino acids. J was trimmed by 2 bases and V by 4 bases; bases with no gene match: 10. Germline V lookup: CDR1 LGHDT, CDR2 YNNKEL (reference sequence). CDR3 residues: CASSPLLGQGPGNTIYF. The CDR3 DNA follows: TGTGCCAGCAGCCCGCTATTAGGACAGGGACCTGGAAACACCATATATTTT.

J is TRBJ2-2 and V is TRBV7-9; D possibly corresponds to TRBD2 (6 bases). V shed 3 bases and J shed 4 bases, with 24 bases lying between them. The V gene's germline CDR1 is SEHNR and CDR2 FQNEAQ (reference sequence). The length of the CDR3 is 19 residues. CDR3 in amino acids: CASSLMERVGGWFTGELFF. CDR3 sequence (DNA): TGTGCCAGCAGCTTGATGGAGCGGGTGGGCGGCTGGTTCACCGGGGAGCTGTTTTTT.

The chain joins TRBV7-2 to TRBJ1-1; tentative D call: TRBD1 (6 bases). The germline CDR1 and CDR2 sequences are SGHTA and FQGNSA. This CDR3 comprises 13 residues. Trimming shortened V by 5 bases and J by 7 bases, and 14 bases separated the two germline ends. Here the CDR3 DNA reads TGTGCCAGCAGCGGACAGCGGTTAAGTGAAGCTTTCTTT. It yields the protein CASSGQRLSEAFF.

The genes are TRBV5-1 and TRBJ1-1; 7 positions agree with TRBD1. The trim removed 0 bases at V and 6 bases at J, leaving 8 bases unmatched. In germline, CDR1 is SGHRS, CDR2 YFSETQ. This CDR3 is 15 amino acids long. CDR3 in amino acids: CASSLAVEGAAEAFF. The CDR3 region has the DNA TGCGCCAGCAGCTTGGCCGTAGAGGGGGCCGCTGAAGCTTTCTTT.

The V gene is TRBV6-5, the J gene TRBJ2-7, with 8 positions matching TRBD2. V dropped 8 bases and J dropped 4; count of bases not matched to a gene: 4. The germline V gene has CDR1 MNHEY and CDR2 SVGAGI. CDR3 length: 12 residues. CDR3 region: CASSERGYEQYF. The DNA for the CDR3 is TGTGCCAGCTCGGAGCGGGGGTACGAGCAGTACTTC.

The V call is TRBV19, the J call TRBJ1-1; a weak D match, TRBD1 (5 bases). Germline loops: CDR1 LNHDA, CDR2 SQIVND (reference sequence). V was trimmed by 1 base and J by 6 bases, leaving 12 bases between them. This CDR3 contains 14 residues. The CDR3 DNA reads TGTGCCAGTAGTATAGTCGGGGGAATCGCTGAAGCTTTCTTT. Its protein is CASSIVGGIAEAFF.

This clone was seen a few times. The rearrangement links TRBV3-1 (or the pseudogene TRBV3-2) to TRBJ1-6, with D unclear. CDR3 length: 15 residues. CDR1 is LGHDT and CDR2 is YNNKEL in the germline V gene (reference sequence). V lost 1 base and J lost 10, with 14 bases in between. The DNA of the CDR3 is TGTGCCAGCAGCCAAGGCCGGGCCCGGAGGTCACCCCTCCACTTT. This translates into CASSQGRARRSPLHF.

CDR3 sequence reads: CASSSHPSGGSTDTQYF. CDR3 coding DNA: TGTGCCAGCAGCTCCCACCCTAGCGGGGGGAGCACAGATACGCAGTATTTT. V and J are TRBV11-2 and TRBJ2-3; 11 positions agree with TRBD2. The J segment lost 0 bases and the V segment lost 4 bases, leaving 6 bases of the junction unmatched. This CDR3 has 17 residues. Germline V CDR1 and CDR2: SGHAT, FQNNGV.

The chain has TRBV19 and TRBJ1-1, with a weak D call TRBD1 (6 bases). Per germline, CDR1 LNHDA and CDR2 SQIVND (reference sequence). This CDR3 spans 15 amino acids. Trimming removed 1 base from V and 3 bases from J, with 12 bases in between. CDR3 sequence reads: CASSIAGVVDTEAFF. CDR3 DNA: TGTGCCAGTAGTATAGCAGGGGTGGTGGACACTGAAGCTTTCTTT. Complete variable domain (other parts from reference TRBV19 and TRBJ1-1): DGGITQSPKYLFRKEGQNVTLSCEQNLNHDAMYWYRQDPGQGLRLIYYSQIVNDFQKGDIAEGYSVSREKKESFPLTVTSAQKNPTAFYLCASSIAGVVDTEAFFGQGTRLTVV.

The chain has TRBV5-6 and TRBJ1-6, with a possible D match to TRBD1 (6 bases). Trimming removed 4 bases from V and 8 bases from J, with 13 bases in between. This CDR3 spans 14 amino acids. CDR1 SGHDT and CDR2 YYEEEE come from the germline V gene. Here the CDR3 DNA reads TGTGCCAGCAGCGCTCGACAGGAGTATTCACCCCTCCACTTT. Its translation: CASSARQEYSPLHF.

The rearrangement links TRBV4-1 to TRBJ1-1; D is uncertain. V was cut by 3 bases and J by 0 bases, with 8 bases left in between. Germline CDR1 and CDR2: MGHRA and YSYEKL. This CDR3 spans 14 amino acids. The CDR3 sequence: CASSHPGMNTEAFF. Here the CDR3 DNA reads TGCGCCAGCAGCCATCCCGGGATGAACACTGAAGCTTTCTTT.